Listed here are 32 T cell receptor beta chains from one sample, sequenced in a study of T cell responses to AZD1222 COVID-19 vaccine. Profiled with immunoSEQ multiplex PCR; TCRdb holds only in-frame clones, not every one. The sample has 150,000 or so clones, around nine tenths seen once; the top ten hold around 5.1%. The sequencing here drew on peripheral blood, taken on day 0 of AZD1222 vaccination. Source of these receptors: an adult in good health.

The V gene is TRBV7-8, the J gene TRBJ1-3; D gene unclear. CDR3 length: 16 residues. The germline gives CDR1 SGHVS, CDR2 FQNEAQ. Trimming left V 1 base short and J 0 bases short, with 10 bases between. CDR3 in amino acids: CASSLGQTFSGNTIYF. The DNA of the CDR3 is TGTGCCAGCAGCTTAGGTCAAACGTTCTCTGGAAACACCATATATTTT.

V usage is TRBV10-1 and J usage is TRBJ1-1; 8 bases are a match to TRBD1. Germline-derived CDR1 and CDR2 are WNHNN and SYGVQD (reference sequence). V gave up 6 bases and J gave up 0 bases; unmatched junction bases: 3. The CDR3 is 14 residues long. CDR3 nucleotide sequence: TGCGCCAGCAGGGGGACAGGATTGAACACTGAAGCTTTCTTT. Protein sequence: CASRGTGLNTEAFF.

The J gene is TRBJ2-5, the V gene TRBV5-1; D may be TRBD1 (6 bases). The V and J ends lost 4 bases and 3 bases respectively, with 10 bases between them. Germline CDR1 SGHRS, CDR2 YFSETQ. The CDR3 contains 13 residues. The chain's CDR3 is CASSRAGEETQYF. As DNA, the CDR3 is TGCGCCAGCAGCAGGGCAGGGGAAGAGACCCAGTACTTC. The full variable domain, completed using reference TRBV5-1 and TRBJ2-5, is KAGVTQTPRYLIKTRGQQVTLSCSPISGHRSVSWYQQTPGQGLQFLFEYFSETQRNKGNFPGRFSGRQFSNSRSEMNVSTLELGDSALYLCASSRAGEETQYFGPGTRLLVL.

Only one count was recorded for this clone. The J gene is TRBJ1-3, the V gene TRBV19; TRBD1 might be the D (5 bases). Germline V gene data show CDR1 as LNHDA and CDR2 as SQIVND (reference sequence). V was clipped by 2 bases and J by 0 bases, with 8 bases between them. The CDR3 sequence is 15 residues long. CDR3 in amino acids: CASSIQGNSGNTIYF. The CDR3 DNA sequence: TGTGCCAGTAGTATACAGGGCAACTCTGGAAACACCATATATTTT.

V is TRBV19 and J is TRBJ1-6; TRBD1 might be the D (5 bases). This CDR3 has 14 residues. Looked up from germline, CDR1 is LNHDA and CDR2 is SQIVND (reference sequence). The V and J ends lost 1 base and 9 bases respectively, with 10 bases between them. The CDR3: CASSIVQGSSPLHF. DNA for the CDR3: TGTGCCAGTAGTATAGTCCAGGGTTCTTCACCCCTCCACTTT.

The chain recombines TRBV28 with TRBJ1-3, with TRBD1 identical over 7 bases. V lost 5 bases, J lost 0 bases, and 10 bases stayed unmatched. The germline CDR1 and CDR2 sequences are MDHEN and SYDVKM. The CDR3 loop spans 17 amino acids. The CDR3: CASSPPGGARSGNTIYF. In nucleotides, the CDR3 is TGTGCCAGCAGTCCCCCAGGGGGGGCCCGCTCTGGAAACACCATATATTTT.

V is TRBV11-2 and J is TRBJ2-1; maybe TRBD2 (5 bases). The CDR3 extends over 16 amino acids. Trimming left V 5 bases short and J 10 bases short, with 24 bases between. Germline V gives CDR1 SGHAT, CDR2 FQNNGV. The CDR3 coding sequence is TGTGCCAGCAGCCCCGATTGGACTCCCGCGAGAGGCGAGCAGTTCTTC. This sequence encodes CASSPDWTPARGEQFF.

The chain couples TRBV5-4 to TRBJ2-3; 7 nucleotides agree with TRBD2. Germline lookup yields CDR1 SGHNT and CDR2 YYREEE (reference sequence). This CDR3 region has 16 residues. Trimming removed 0 bases from V and 1 base from J; junction bases left unmatched: 5. The CDR3 DNA reads as TGTGCCAGCAGCTTGGGGGCGGGGGACCGCACAGATACGCAGTATTTT. This gives the protein CASSLGAGDRTDTQYF. Full variable domain (outside the CDR3, taken from reference TRBV5-4 and TRBJ2-3): ETGVTQSPTHLIKTRGQQVTLRCSSQSGHNTVSWYQQALGQGPQFIFQYYREEENGRGNFPPRFSGLQFPNYSSELNVNALELDDSALYLCASSLGAGDRTDTQYFGPGTRLTVL.

V gene TRBV7-9 combines with J gene TRBJ2-7; D perhaps matches TRBD1 (5 bases). The germline gives CDR1 SEHNR, CDR2 FQNEAQ (reference sequence). This CDR3 contains 14 residues. With 3 bases removed from V and 2 bases from J, the gap between germline ends came to 11 bases. The CDR3 nucleotides are TGTGCCAGCAGCTTGTCGGACAACCCCTACGAGCAGTACTTC. Its translation: CASSLSDNPYEQYF. Variable domain in full (rest from reference TRBV7-9 and TRBJ2-7): DTGVSQNPRHKITKRGQNVTFRCDPISEHNRLYWYRQTLGQGPEFLTYFQNEAQLEKSRLLSDRFSAERPKGSFSTLEIQRTEQGDSAMYLCASSLSDNPYEQYFGPGTRLTVT.

J is TRBJ2-7 and V is TRBV6-5; maybe TRBD1 (5 bases). This CDR3 is 15 amino acids long. CDR1 and CDR2 (germline): MNHEY, SVGAGI. The V end lost 5 bases, the J end lost 2 bases, and 16 bases lay between the germline ends. The CDR3 here is CASSQRGVLPYEQYF. The CDR3 DNA follows: TGTGCCAGCAGTCAAAGGGGTGTTCTCCCCTACGAGCAGTACTTC.

The rearrangement joins TRBV28 to TRBJ2-7, with D possibly matching TRBD1 (6 bases). This CDR3 region has 16 residues. V was shortened by 1 base and J by 4 bases, with 17 bases between the two germline ends. CDR1 and CDR2 (germline): MDHEN, SYDVKM. The CDR3 here is CASSLSIGGNGYEQYF. The DNA for the CDR3 is TGTGCCAGCAGTTTATCGATAGGGGGAAATGGATACGAGCAGTACTTC.

The V call is TRBV7-6, the J call TRBJ2-1; 10 bases fit TRBD2. V shed 5 bases, J shed 14 bases, and the junction held 18 bases outside the gene matches. Germline V gene sequence: CDR1 SGHVS, CDR2 FNYEAQ. This CDR3 has 16 residues. DNA of the CDR3: TGTGCCAGCAGCCCCTCCTCCGGGACTAGCGCCGGAGAAAAGTTCTTC. Residues: CASSPSSGTSAGEKFF.

The chain couples TRBV18 to TRBJ1-4; D call uncertain. Germline V gives CDR1 KGHSH, CDR2 LQKENI. Deletions cut 0 bases from V and 0 bases from J, with 5 bases between. The CDR3 covers 15 residues. The CDR3 reads CASSPPATTNEKLFF. The DNA of the CDR3 is TGTGCCAGCTCACCACCGGCAACAACTAATGAAAAACTGTTTTTT.

V gene TRBV28 combines with J gene TRBJ1-5, with 8 bases lining up with TRBD1. CDR1 is MDHEN and CDR2 is SYDVKM in the germline V gene. This CDR3 has 18 residues. Trimming took 3 bases from V and 4 from J; bases not matched to a gene: 14. CDR3 sequence (DNA): TGTGCCAGCAGTTTCCCTGACAGGGGAAAAAGAGGGAATCAGCCCCAGCATTTT. It specifies CASSFPDRGKRGNQPQHF.

This rearrangement joins TRBV6-5 to TRBJ1-1; D might be TRBD1 (5 bases). The CDR3 is made up of 14 amino acids. Germline V gene sequence: CDR1 MNHEY, CDR2 SVGAGI. The V end was cut by 9 bases, the J end by 0 bases, with 14 bases between. The CDR3 sequence is CASLTGTVNTEAFF. CDR3 nucleotides: TGTGCCAGTTTGACCGGGACGGTGAACACTGAAGCTTTCTTT.

The chain recombines TRBV5-1 with TRBJ2-7; TRBD1 aligns across 9 bases. V dropped 7 bases and J dropped 5; count of bases not matched to a gene: 10. The CDR3 has 14 amino acids. Germline V gene sequence: CDR1 SGHRS, CDR2 YFSETQ. This CDR3 reads CASSSLDRGNEQYF. CDR3 sequence (DNA): TGCGCCAGCTCTTCATTGGACAGGGGCAACGAGCAGTACTTC.

The genes are TRBV28 and TRBJ1-1; no firm D call. This CDR3 spans 16 amino acids. With 5 bases removed from V and 1 base from J, the gap between germline ends came to 17 bases. CDR1 is MDHEN and CDR2 is SYDVKM in the germline V gene. This CDR3 is CASSQSRAPQNTEAFF. CDR3 coding DNA: TGTGCCAGCAGTCAGTCGCGGGCTCCCCAGAACACTGAAGCTTTCTTT.

The genes are TRBV19 and TRBJ1-2; TRBD1 agrees at 7 bases. Germline values: CDR1 LNHDA, CDR2 SQIVND (reference sequence). V lost 5 bases, J lost 4 bases, and 13 bases stayed unmatched. The CDR3 totals 16 residues. The CDR3 protein is CASSLSDRRIFYGYTF. As DNA, the CDR3 is TGTGCCAGTAGTCTTTCGGACAGGAGAATTTTCTATGGCTACACCTTC.

The chain links TRBV6-5 to TRBJ2-2; 7 positions match TRBD2. Germline CDR1 MNHEY, CDR2 SVGAGI. V shed 6 bases and J 0 bases; nucleotides not matched to a gene: 4. The CDR3 is made up of 15 amino acids. The CDR3 sequence: CASSPGTTNTGELFF. DNA for the CDR3: TGTGCCAGCAGCCCCGGGACTACGAACACCGGGGAGCTGTTTTTT.

The V and J genes are TRBV27 and TRBJ1-5; D uncertain. The germline V and J ends were trimmed by 6 bases and 3 bases, with 15 bases remaining between them. CDR1 and CDR2 from the germline V gene are MNHEY and SMNVEV (reference sequence). CDR3 length: 15 residues. CDR3 in amino acids: CASRHTDTYNQPQHF. CDR3 bases: TGTGCCAGCAGACACACCGACACTTACAATCAGCCCCAGCATTTT.

This sequence joins TRBV5-1 and TRBJ2-3, with 8 bases aligning to TRBD2. This CDR3 has 14 amino acids. Germline assignment: CDR1 SGHRS and CDR2 YFSETQ. V lost 2 bases, J lost 7 bases, and 6 bases stayed unmatched. CDR3 in amino acids: CASSLSGGRNTQYF. The CDR3 DNA is TGCGCCAGCAGCTTATCGGGGGGGAGGAATACGCAGTATTTT.

The V and J genes are TRBV6-5 and TRBJ1-5; maybe TRBD1 (5 bases). The CDR3 runs 15 residues. The germline CDR1 and CDR2 sequences are MNHEY and SVGAGI. V was trimmed by 6 bases and J by 0 bases, leaving 12 bases between them. The CDR3 region has the DNA TGTGCCAGCAGGCGACAGACTTATAGCAATCAGCCCCAGCATTTT. It is translated as CASRRQTYSNQPQHF.

The chain has TRBV9 and TRBJ2-3; 12 bases fit TRBD2. The germline gives CDR1 SGDLS, CDR2 YYNGEE. Trimming cost V 4 bases and J 0 bases; bases outside gene matches: 6. CDR3 length: 17 residues. DNA of the CDR3: TGTGCCAGCAGCACTGGACTAGCGGGGAGTAGCACAGATACGCAGTATTTT. Translated: CASSTGLAGSSTDTQYF.

The gene calls are TRBV19 and TRBJ2-2, with 8 bases identical to TRBD2. CDR3 length: 16 amino acids. With 2 bases clipped from V and 1 base from J, the junction kept 3 bases outside the gene matches. Germline CDR1 LNHDA, CDR2 SQIVND (reference sequence). The CDR3 protein is CASSIWLAGNTGELFF. In DNA form, the CDR3 reads TGTGCCAGTAGTATATGGCTAGCGGGGAACACCGGGGAGCTGTTTTTT.

The rearrangement uses TRBV28 and TRBJ1-2; 7 nucleotides agree with TRBD1. Germline values: CDR1 MDHEN, CDR2 SYDVKM. After removal of 8 bases from V and 7 bases from J, the junction contained 7 bases not matched to a gene. The CDR3 consists of 12 residues. CDR3 residues: CASLGQFSGYTF. In DNA, the CDR3 is TGTGCCAGCCTGGGACAGTTCTCTGGCTACACCTTC.

This chain uses TRBV28 with TRBJ1-5, with D tentatively TRBD1 (6 bases). Germline values: CDR1 MDHEN, CDR2 SYDVKM. The CDR3 length is 16 residues. V was shortened by 4 bases and J by 1 base, with 14 bases between the two germline ends. This CDR3 reads CASSSLRQASNQPQHF. The CDR3 region has the DNA TGTGCCAGCAGTTCATTACGACAGGCAAGCAATCAGCCCCAGCATTTT.

The chain uses TRBV11-3 and TRBJ2-7; 10 bases agree with TRBD1. This CDR3 is 14 amino acids long. Trimming took 5 bases from V and 2 from J; bases not matched to a gene: 3. Germline values: CDR1 SGHNT, CDR2 YENEEA. The DNA of the CDR3 is TGTGCCAGCAGCCCCGGACAGGGGGCCTACGAGCAGTACTTC. Protein sequence: CASSPGQGAYEQYF.

J is TRBJ1-4 and V is TRBV6-1, with D unclear. The V and J ends lost 0 bases and 2 bases respectively, with 10 bases between them. This CDR3 is built from 16 residues. Germline CDR1 MNHNS, CDR2 SASEGT. The CDR3 region has the DNA TGTGCCAGCAGTGAAGCGTGGCCAGGCACTAATGAAAAACTGTTTTTT. Translation: CASSEAWPGTNEKLFF.

The chain links TRBV27 to TRBJ2-7; 7 bases map to TRBD1. CDR3 length: 15 residues. V lost 4 bases, J lost 7 bases, and 13 bases stayed unmatched. Germline CDR1 MNHEY, CDR2 SMNVEV (reference sequence). CDR3 nucleotides: TGTGCCAGCAGTTACCGGGACAGTATCTCGGAAGAGCAGTACTTC. This encodes CASSYRDSISEEQYF.

The chain combines TRBV20-1 with TRBJ1-2; D not resolved. This CDR3 has 12 residues. In germline, CDR1 is DFQATT, CDR2 SNEGSKA (reference sequence). The germline V and J ends were trimmed by 3 bases and 5 bases, with 10 bases remaining between them. CDR3 region: CSASYVPYGYTF. DNA for the CDR3: TGCAGTGCTAGTTACGTTCCTTATGGCTACACCTTC.

V is TRBV2 and J is TRBJ2-7; D is unresolved. Germline loops: CDR1 SNHLY, CDR2 FYNNEI. There are 14 residues in the CDR3. The V gene lost 4 bases and the J gene lost 6 bases, with 16 bases spanning the gap. For the CDR3, the DNA is TGTGCCAGCAGTGTCCAGCCGACTTTGGGCGAGCAGTACTTC. Translating gives CASSVQPTLGEQYF.

The table lists this clone with a count of one. This rearrangement joins TRBV6-5 to TRBJ1-2; 11 bases map to TRBD1. The germline CDR1 and CDR2 sequences are MNHEY and SVGAGI. The CDR3 runs 16 residues. V shed 2 bases, J shed 4 bases, and the junction held 6 bases outside the gene matches. The CDR3 nucleotides read TGTGCCAGCAGTTACCGTCGGACAGGGGGCGGCTATGGCTACACCTTC. Amino acids: CASSYRRTGGGYGYTF.